These 28 T cell receptor beta chains originate from one sample sequenced in a study of early T cells in non-severe SARS-CoV-2 infection. TCRdb itself ran the 5' RACE reads through MiXCR, one entry per CDR3 protein. The table includes about 69,000 distinct CDR3 sequences, roughly 13% detected once. Specimen: whole blood. These receptors all stem from an adult who was a healthcare worker with PCR-confirmed SARS-CoV-2 infection or an uninfected control (not recorded which).

With regard to this clonotype: Its ends do not fully match the called genes, so a read error is possible. The rearrangement uses TRBV18 and TRBJ2-5, with D hard to call. This CDR3 spans 13 amino acids. Germline V gives CDR1 KGHSH, CDR2 LQKENI. CDR3 residues: CASSPHSQGTQYF. The CDR3 DNA sequence: TGTGCCAGCTCACCGCACTCCCAAGGGACCCAGTACTTC. The full variable domain, its missing parts supplied by reference TRBV18 and TRBJ2-5, is NAGVMQNPRHLVRRRGQEARLRCSPMKGHSHVYWYRQLPEEGLKFMVYLQKENIIDESGMPKERFSAEFPKEGPSILRIQQVVRGDSAAYFCASSPHSQGTQYFGPGTRLLVL.

The V and J genes are TRBV7-8 and TRBJ1-2; D uncertain. Germline CDR1 and CDR2: SGHVS and FQNEAQ. CDR3 length: 13 residues. V lost 1 base, J lost 7 bases, and 10 bases lay in between. In DNA form, the CDR3 reads TGTGCCAGCAGCTTAGAGGCAGTATTTGGCTACACCTTC. Translated, it gives CASSLEAVFGYTF.

The chain uses TRBV6-9 and TRBJ2-7, with TRBD1 matching 7 bases. Germline CDR1 MNHGY, CDR2 SVAAGI. With 8 bases clipped from V and 3 bases from J, the junction kept 7 bases outside the gene matches. CDR3 length equals 13 residues. The chain's CDR3 is CASPGQRIYEQYF. The DNA for the CDR3 is TGTGCCAGCCCGGGACAGCGAATCTACGAGCAGTACTTC.

The rearrangement joins TRBV12-3 or TRBV12-4 to TRBJ2-3; TRBD2 agrees at 7 bases. The CDR3 runs 16 residues. V lost 5 bases, J lost 4 bases, and 12 bases stayed unmatched. The CDR3 protein is CASSAPFWGGADTQYF. For the CDR3, the DNA is TGTGCCAGCAGTGCTCCGTTTTGGGGGGGGGCAGATACGCAGTATTTT.

This clonotype was found a few times. The chain joins TRBV28 to TRBJ2-1; the D gene is possibly TRBD1 (5 bases). This CDR3 has 14 amino acids. Germline loops: CDR1 MDHEN, CDR2 SYDVKM. Trimming stripped 7 bases from V and 6 bases from J, with 16 bases between. CDR3 amino acids: CASTYLDISNEQFF. The CDR3 DNA follows: TGTGCCAGCACCTACTTGGACATTAGCAATGAGCAGTTCTTC.

The sample holds many counts of this clonotype. This rearrangement joins TRBV12-3 or TRBV12-4 to TRBJ1-1; D is unresolved. Trimming stripped 4 bases from V and 11 bases from J, with 17 bases between. This CDR3 is built from 13 residues. The CDR3 region has the DNA TGTGCCAGCAGTTCTAACGGTCCGGTGGGGGCTTTCTTT. This encodes CASSSNGPVGAFF.

This clonotype occurred a few times. This chain connects TRBV5-1 to TRBJ2-7; 8 bases agree with TRBD1. This CDR3 is 16 amino acids long. Germline-derived CDR1 and CDR2 are SGHRS and YFSETQ. V shed 3 bases and J 2 bases; nucleotides not matched to a gene: 10. CDR3 DNA sequence: TGCGCCAGCAGCTCGGGTTTCGGACAGGGAACCTACGAGCAGTACTTC. Its translation is CASSSGFGQGTYEQYF.

This clonotype has only a few counts. This chain uses TRBV7-7 with TRBJ2-1, with TRBD2 matching over 7 bases. The germline gives CDR1 SSHAT, CDR2 FNYEAQ (reference sequence). J lost 7 bases, V lost 2 bases, and 8 bases had no gene match. The CDR3 has 15 amino acids. The CDR3 DNA reads as TGTGCCAGCAGCTTATCTCCCAGCGGGGTGAATGAGCAGTTCTTC. Amino acids: CASSLSPSGVNEQFF.

This clonotype was found a few times. V usage is TRBV20-1 and J usage is TRBJ2-7; maybe TRBD1 (5 bases). This CDR3 contains 12 residues. V lost 3 bases and J lost 2, with 8 bases in between. In germline, CDR1 is DFQATT, CDR2 SNEGSKA (reference sequence). This CDR3 reads CSASKGAYEQYF. The CDR3 DNA reads as TGCAGTGCTAGTAAAGGGGCCTACGAGCAGTACTTC.

V and J are TRBV11-2 and TRBJ1-2, with TRBD1 as a possible D gene (5 bases). CDR3 length: 14 residues. The V gene lost 5 bases and the J gene lost 4 bases, with 14 bases spanning the gap. Germline V gene data show CDR1 as SGHAT and CDR2 as FQNNGV. The CDR3 sequence: CASSPDSHSYGYTF. The CDR3 DNA reads TGTGCCAGCAGCCCCGACAGTCACAGCTATGGCTACACCTTC.

The gene calls are TRBV5-1 and TRBJ1-2; 7 nucleotides match TRBD1. The CDR3 runs to 13 residues. Germline assignment: CDR1 SGHRS and CDR2 YFSETQ. V trimming: 5 bases; J trimming: 3 bases; junction bases outside the gene matches: 4. This CDR3 reads CASRRGGDYGYTF. The CDR3 nucleotides are TGCGCCAGCAGGAGAGGGGGCGACTATGGCTACACCTTC.

This clonotype has a count of ten or more. This chain uses TRBV3-1 with TRBJ1-1, with TRBD1 matching over 7 bases. The length of the CDR3 is 14 residues. Unmatched junction bases numbered 4, after V lost 0 bases and J lost 6 bases. Germline V gene data show CDR1 as LGHDT and CDR2 as YNNKEL (reference sequence). The CDR3 loop reads CASSQEDRDAEAFF. The CDR3 DNA sequence: TGTGCCAGCAGCCAAGAAGACAGGGACGCTGAAGCTTTCTTT.

This clonotype was detected ten times or more. The chain couples TRBV11-2 to TRBJ2-1; TRBD1 agrees at 7 bases. The CDR3 totals 16 residues. The J segment lost 4 bases and the V segment lost 5 bases, leaving 11 bases of the junction unmatched. Germline V CDR1 and CDR2: SGHAT, FQNNGV. The CDR3 DNA is TGTGCCAGCAGCAAACAGGGGCTAAAGGGGTACAATGAGCAGTTCTTC. Encoded protein: CASSKQGLKGYNEQFF.

The chain links TRBV7-2 to TRBJ2-3, with a weak D call TRBD2 (6 bases). The CDR3 runs 17 residues. Germline CDR1 reads SGHTA; CDR2 reads FQGNSA. V was clipped by 1 base and J by 1 base, with 15 bases between them. This chain's CDR3 is CASSLDRTTRGTDTQYF. The DNA of the CDR3 is TGTGCCAGCAGCTTAGATAGGACTACCCGGGGCACAGATACGCAGTATTTT.

In this sample, this clonotype turned up a few times. The junction and the germline gene differ at one end; a read error may be behind it. The chain carries TRBV13 and TRBJ2-7; D is possibly TRBD1 (6 bases). CDR3 length equals 18 residues. Germline V gene sequence: CDR1 PRHDT, CDR2 FYEKMQ (reference sequence). This chain's CDR3 is CANSPYSETGTPTYEQYF. DNA for the CDR3: TGTGCCAACAGCCCCTATTCCGAGACCGGGACACCGACCTACGAGCAGTACTTC.

This chain joins TRBV6-2 or TRBV6-3 and TRBJ2-7; 7 bases map to TRBD1. CDR1 is MNHEY and CDR2 is SVGEGT in the germline V gene. The CDR3 runs 17 residues. V lost 6 bases, J lost 2 bases, and 16 bases stayed unmatched. The CDR3 loop is CASSERRQGIGTYEQYF. CDR3 bases: TGTGCCAGCAGCGAAAGAAGACAGGGAATAGGAACCTACGAGCAGTACTTC.

This rearrangement joins TRBV20-1 to TRBJ1-4, with D possibly being TRBD1 (6 bases). The germline V gene has CDR1 DFQATT and CDR2 SNEGSKA (reference sequence). V was clipped by 2 bases and J by 8 bases, with 12 bases between them. The CDR3 runs to 13 residues. The CDR3 region has the DNA TGCAGTGCTAGACCCGGCGGGGGCGAAAAACTGTTTTTT. Translated, it gives CSARPGGGEKLFF.

In this sample, this clonotype turned up a few times. The rearrangement joins TRBV20-1 to TRBJ2-2; possibly TRBD1 or TRBD2 for D (6 bases each). This CDR3 region has 16 residues. V was cut by 4 bases and J by 7 bases, with 22 bases left in between. Germline lookup yields CDR1 DFQATT and CDR2 SNEGSKA (reference sequence). CDR3 residues: CSAKGVRQGRIGELFF. The CDR3 DNA reads as TGCAGTGCTAAAGGAGTGCGGCAGGGGAGGATCGGGGAGCTGTTTTTT.

This sequence joins TRBV20-1 and TRBJ1-1; no firm D call. Germline lookup yields CDR1 DFQATT and CDR2 SNEGSKA (reference sequence). Trimming cost V 0 bases and J 1 base, with 18 bases left between them. The CDR3 loop spans 17 amino acids. The CDR3: CSARDKVSQTWNTEAFF. As DNA, the CDR3 is TGCAGTGCTAGAGATAAGGTTAGTCAGACATGGAACACTGAAGCTTTCTTT.

The chain combines TRBV11-2 with TRBJ2-5; D tentatively fits TRBD1 or TRBD2 (5 bases each). Trimming removed 5 bases at V and 2 bases at J, with 15 bases between. From germline, CDR1 is SGHAT and CDR2 FQNNGV. This CDR3 is 15 amino acids long. The CDR3 sequence: CASSPSGRTQETQYF. In DNA form, the CDR3 reads TGTGCCAGCAGCCCCTCGGGACGGACTCAAGAGACCCAGTACTTC. Complete variable domain (other parts from reference TRBV11-2 and TRBJ2-5): EAGVAQSPRYKIIEKRQSVAFWCNPISGHATLYWYQQILGQGPKLLIQFQNNGVVDDSQLPKDRFSAERLKGVDSTLKIQPAKLEDSAVYLCASSPSGRTQETQYFGPGTRLLVL.

J is TRBJ1-3 and V is TRBV12-3 or TRBV12-4; 7 bases agree with TRBD1. J was trimmed by 4 bases and V by 9 bases; bases with no gene match: 6. The CDR3 loop spans 13 amino acids. The CDR3 DNA sequence: TGTGCCAGTCGACAGGGCCCGGGAAACACCATATATTTT. Its translation: CASRQGPGNTIYF.

CDR3 nucleotides: TGCAGCGTTGTAGGACTCTATGGCTACACCTTC. Translated, it gives CSVVGLYGYTF. This rearrangement joins TRBV29-1 to TRBJ1-2; D is unresolved. The CDR3 sequence is 11 residues long. Germline-derived CDR1 and CDR2 are SQVTM and ANQGSEA. The V and J ends lost 4 bases and 4 bases respectively, with 7 bases between them.

This clonotype was counted between two and nine times. The chain couples TRBV20-1 to TRBJ1-5; D ambiguous. This CDR3 comprises 14 residues. Trimming stripped 4 bases from V and 2 bases from J, with 12 bases between. Germline V lookup: CDR1 DFQATT, CDR2 SNEGSKA (reference sequence). For the CDR3, the DNA is TGCAGTGCTACCGTGCCGGGAGGCAATCAGCCCCAGCATTTT. It specifies CSATVPGGNQPQHF.

The J gene is TRBJ2-1, the V gene TRBV5-1, with D possibly being TRBD2 (6 bases). The V gene's germline CDR1 is SGHRS and CDR2 YFSETQ. The CDR3 is 16 amino acids. V gave up 4 bases and J gave up 2 bases, with 16 bases separating them. As DNA, the CDR3 is TGCGCCAGCAGCCCCTGGGTAGCGGAAACCTACAATGAGCAGTTCTTC. It codes for CASSPWVAETYNEQFF.

CDR3 coding DNA: TGTGCCAGCAGCTTTAGGGGACTAGCATCCGATGAGCAGTTCTTC. It yields the protein CASSFRGLASDEQFF. The chain has TRBV5-5 and TRBJ2-1, with 9 nucleotides matching TRBD2. The V segment lost 2 bases and the J segment 8 bases; nucleotides outside the gene matches: 8. The germline CDR1 and CDR2 sequences are SGHKS and YYEKEE (reference sequence). The CDR3 totals 15 residues. The whole variable domain, filled in from reference TRBV5-5 and TRBJ2-1, reads DAGVTQSPTHLIKTRGQQVTLRCSPISGHKSVSWYQQVLGQGPQFIFQYYEKEERGRGNFPDRFSARQFPNYSSELNVNALLLGDSALYLCASSFRGLASDEQFFGPGTRLTVL.

V gene TRBV20-1 combines with J gene TRBJ2-5; 7 nucleotides match TRBD1. The CDR3 runs 14 residues. J gave up 2 bases and V 3 bases, and 6 bases lay outside the gene matches. The germline CDR1 and CDR2 sequences are DFQATT and SNEGSKA (reference sequence). The CDR3 loop is CSARHWDSQETQYF. CDR3 bases: TGCAGTGCTAGGCACTGGGACAGTCAAGAGACCCAGTACTTC.

The table lists this clonotype with many counts. The genes are TRBV27 and TRBJ2-7; 8 bases fit TRBD1. The CDR3 extends over 12 amino acids. Germline lookup yields CDR1 MNHEY and CDR2 SMNVEV (reference sequence). The junction had 4 bases not matched to a gene; V was cut back by 4 bases and J by 8 bases. The CDR3 spells CASSSRQGQQYF. In DNA, the CDR3 is TGTGCCAGCAGTTCGCGACAGGGGCAGCAGTACTTC.

This clonotype was seen only a few times. The chain couples TRBV19 to TRBJ1-5, with TRBD1 identical over 7 bases. Germline trimming cut 7 bases from V and 6 bases from J; bases unmatched to any gene: 12. CDR3 length: 15 residues. The germline CDR1 and CDR2 sequences are LNHDA and SQIVND (reference sequence). CDR3 DNA sequence: TGTGCCAGTACCCCAACAGGGGCGAATGGTCAGCCCCAGCATTTT. This translates into CASTPTGANGQPQHF.